The 9 T cell receptor beta chains listed next were all sequenced from one sample in a study of OX40 agonist ivuxolimab in advanced cancers. The assay was immunoSEQ multiplex PCR, and TCRdb's table has in-frame clones only and misses some. The data contain 90,000 to 120,000 clones, over 75% of them singletons. Material: CD4+ or CD8+ T cells sorted from blood, obtained in a trial of the OX40 agonist ivuxolimab. These receptors all stem from an adult with an advanced solid tumor such as melanoma, head and neck, liver or kidney cancer.

The V and J genes are TRBV5-8 and TRBJ2-3, with no clear D. The V end lost 5 bases, the J end lost 5 bases, and 9 bases lay between the germline ends. Germline V CDR1 and CDR2: SGHTS, YDEGEE. This CDR3 is built from 12 residues. CDR3 residues: CASSPRIDTQYF. In DNA form, the CDR3 reads TGTGCCAGCAGTCCGAGAATAGATACGCAGTATTTT.

The chain couples TRBV28 to TRBJ2-1; 13 bases agree with TRBD2. Germline loops: CDR1 MDHEN, CDR2 SYDVKM. CDR3 length: 17 residues. V lost 0 bases to trimming and J lost 7 bases; unmatched junction nucleotides: 6. The CDR3 loop reads CASSLWTGTSGVNEQFF. The CDR3 DNA sequence: TGTGCCAGCAGTTTATGGACAGGGACTAGCGGGGTAAATGAGCAGTTCTTC. Supplemented by reference TRBV28 and TRBJ2-1, the full variable domain reads DVKVTQSSRYLVKRTGEKVFLECVQDMDHENMFWYRQDPGLGLRLIYFSYDVKMKEKGDIPEGYSVSREKKERFSLILESASTNQTSMYLCASSLWTGTSGVNEQFFGPGTRLTVL.

The chain joins TRBV2 to TRBJ1-5; 8 nucleotides agree with TRBD1. Trimming took 7 bases from V and 7 from J; bases not matched to a gene: 9. The CDR3 loop spans 14 amino acids. CDR1 and CDR2 (germline): SNHLY, FYNNEI. CDR3: CASNRDRGAQPQHF. The CDR3 DNA reads as TGTGCCAGCAACCGAGACAGGGGTGCCCAGCCCCAGCATTTT.

The chain recombines TRBV28 with TRBJ2-1, with D perhaps matching TRBD1 (6 bases). CDR1 MDHEN and CDR2 SYDVKM come from the germline V gene. The CDR3 is 13 amino acids. Trimming stripped 6 bases from V and 6 bases from J, with 12 bases between. The CDR3 region is CASSRGGANEQFF. The DNA for the CDR3 is TGTGCCAGCAGCAGGGGTGGGGCCAATGAGCAGTTCTTC.

V and J are TRBV18 and TRBJ2-3; no clear D. The V gene's germline CDR1 is KGHSH and CDR2 LQKENI. Between the trimmed V and J ends, which lost 6 bases and 0 bases, there was a span of 16 bases. This CDR3 comprises 16 residues. The CDR3, as DNA: TGTGCCAGCTCCCATTCTCGATCGCCTAGCACAGATACGCAGTATTTT. It is translated as CASSHSRSPSTDTQYF. Together with reference TRBV18 and TRBJ2-3, the CDR3 gives the full variable domain: NAGVMQNPRHLVRRRGQEARLRCSPMKGHSHVYWYRQLPEEGLKFMVYLQKENIIDESGMPKERFSAEFPKEGPSILRIQQVVRGDSAAYFCASSHSRSPSTDTQYFGPGTRLTVL.

The chain links TRBV15 to TRBJ1-5, with 7 bases lining up with TRBD1. CDR1 and CDR2 from the germline V gene are LNHNV and YYDKDF (reference sequence). The J segment lost 3 bases and the V segment lost 7 bases, leaving 6 bases of the junction unmatched. This CDR3 comprises 14 residues. CDR3 sequence reads: CATKSGQVNQPQHF. The CDR3 nucleotides are TGTGCCACCAAATCCGGACAGGTCAATCAGCCCCAGCATTTT.

This chain joins TRBV28 and TRBJ1-2, with TRBD1 matching over 7 bases. CDR3 length equals 13 residues. Germline lookup yields CDR1 MDHEN and CDR2 SYDVKM. J was trimmed by 8 bases and V by 4 bases; bases with no gene match: 7. CDR3 sequence: CASSSTGERGYTF. The CDR3 DNA reads TGTGCCAGCAGTTCAACAGGGGAAAGGGGCTACACCTTC.

The rearrangement links TRBV30 to TRBJ1-5; TRBD1 matches at 7 bases. Germline loops: CDR1 GTSNPN, CDR2 SVGIG (reference sequence). The V gene end was trimmed by 3 bases and the J gene end by 2 bases; junction bases not matched to a gene: 4. The CDR3 has 14 residues. CDR3 in DNA: TGTGCCTGGAGCTATGGACAGGGCAATCAGCCCCAGCATTTT. Its translation is CAWSYGQGNQPQHF.

V gene TRBV7-3 combines with J gene TRBJ2-1; a weak D match, TRBD2 (5 bases). The CDR3 contains 15 residues. The germline gives CDR1 SGHTA, CDR2 FQGTGA. V lost 2 bases to trimming and J lost 7 bases, with 15 bases between them. CDR3 sequence reads: CASSLSRVGVNEQFF. Here the CDR3 DNA reads TGTGCCAGCAGCTTATCCCGGGTCGGGGTTAATGAGCAGTTCTTC.